Listed below are T cell receptor beta chains from one sample, sequenced in a study of beta chain features in type 1 diabetes. Repertoires were generated with immunoSEQ multiplex PCR, while TCRdb's copy carries only in-frame clones and drops some. This table holds 450,000 to 600,000 clones, approximately 31% found once. The specimen sequenced was naive CD4+ T cells from blood. Receptor source: a man in his late teens or twenties in good health. The CDR3 runs from the conserved cysteine through the conserved F or W. The D gene is left open where the match is weak. Clone sizes are given selectively: once, few, many, or a class where the clone is expanded.

clone size: .; V gene: TRBV7-9; D gene: TRBD1; J gene: TRBJ1-5; CDR3 protein: CASSQQGEGNQPQHF
clone size: .; V gene: TRBV30; D gene: TRBD2; J gene: TRBJ2-1; CDR3 protein: CAWRTRGGSAGNEQFF
clone size: .; V gene: TRBV7-9; D gene: .; J gene: TRBJ2-7; CDR3 protein: CASSVGLSIYEQYF
clone size: .; V gene: TRBV5-1; D gene: .; J gene: TRBJ2-7; CDR3 protein: CASSFMSSSSYEQYF
clone size: .; V gene: TRBV5-1; D gene: TRBD2; J gene: TRBJ2-7; CDR3 protein: CASSSVVATSGSSEQYF
clone size: few; V gene: TRBV7-9; D gene: .; J gene: TRBJ1-4; CDR3 protein: CASSLNLGKLFF
clone size: .; V gene: TRBV6-5; D gene: TRBD1; J gene: TRBJ2-7; CDR3 protein: CASRRDRGLGEQYF
clone size: .; V gene: TRBV27; D gene: TRBD2; J gene: TRBJ2-1; CDR3 protein: CASSSTQLAGIAYNEQFF
clone size: .; V gene: TRBV6-6; D gene: TRBD2; J gene: TRBJ2-2; CDR3 protein: CASSYPGTSGTGELFF
clone size: .; V gene: TRBV7-9; D gene: .; J gene: TRBJ1-1; CDR3 protein: CASSLRQSNTEAFF
clone size: .; V gene: TRBV10-3; D gene: .; J gene: TRBJ1-2; CDR3 protein: CAISLDTYGYTF
clone size: .; V gene: TRBV7-9; D gene: TRBD1; J gene: TRBJ2-6; CDR3 protein: CASSRDRGSGANVLTF
clone size: few; V gene: TRBV5-1; D gene: .; J gene: TRBJ2-7; CDR3 protein: CASSETTDYEQYF
clone size: few; V gene: TRBV6-1; D gene: .; J gene: TRBJ1-1; CDR3 protein: CASSEEPRSTEAFF
clone size: few; V gene: TRBV27; D gene: .; J gene: TRBJ2-6; CDR3 protein: CASSPRVGISGANVLTF
clone size: .; V gene: TRBV5-1; D gene: .; J gene: TRBJ2-3; CDR3 protein: CASSLNSEGDTQYF
clone size: few; V gene: TRBV30; D gene: .; J gene: TRBJ1-2; CDR3 protein: CAWSKGTVQAGGYTF
clone size: few; V gene: TRBV4-1; D gene: TRBD1; J gene: TRBJ1-1; CDR3 protein: CASSQVGLTGLDTEAFF
clone size: few; V gene: TRBV15; D gene: TRBD2; J gene: TRBJ2-4; CDR3 protein: CATSREEAGGLTNIQYF
clone size: .; V gene: TRBV28; D gene: TRBD2; J gene: TRBJ2-5; CDR3 protein: CASSWGGQETQYF
clone size: few; V gene: TRBV9; D gene: .; J gene: TRBJ2-5; CDR3 protein: CASSGQGWETQYF
clone size: .; V gene: TRBV21-1; D gene: .; J gene: TRBJ2-7; CDR3 protein: CASSKWWREVPYEQYF
clone size: .; V gene: TRBV14; D gene: .; J gene: TRBJ2-4; CDR3 protein: CASSQDQTNIQYF
clone size: few; V gene: TRBV29-1; D gene: .; J gene: TRBJ2-7; CDR3 protein: CSVGTAGEQYF
clone size: few; V gene: TRBV10-3; D gene: TRBD1; J gene: TRBJ1-5; CDR3 protein: CAISPGQGNQPQHF
clone size: .; V gene: TRBV9; D gene: .; J gene: TRBJ2-1; CDR3 protein: CASSQLSGSYNEQFF
clone size: few; V gene: TRBV9; D gene: TRBD2; J gene: TRBJ2-7; CDR3 protein: CASSVVGGGPVEQYF
clone size: .; V gene: TRBV30; D gene: .; J gene: TRBJ1-1; CDR3 protein: CASREGNTEAFF
clone size: few; V gene: TRBV29-1; D gene: .; J gene: TRBJ1-1; CDR3 protein: CSVEKDRLDTEAFF
clone size: .; V gene: TRBV30; D gene: .; J gene: TRBJ2-1; CDR3 protein: CAWSVTGAYNEQFF
clone size: .; V gene: TRBV7-2; D gene: .; J gene: TRBJ2-3; CDR3 protein: CASSQDTDTQYF
clone size: few; V gene: TRBV30; D gene: .; J gene: TRBJ1-2; CDR3 protein: CAWRPDSINNYGYTF
clone size: .; V gene: TRBV28; D gene: .; J gene: TRBJ2-3; CDR3 protein: CASSSVGEADTQYF
clone size: few; V gene: TRBV14; D gene: .; J gene: TRBJ2-2; CDR3 protein: CASRRTGQNTGELFF
clone size: .; V gene: TRBV29-1; D gene: .; J gene: TRBJ2-4; CDR3 protein: CSAGTVLAKNIQYF
clone size: few; V gene: TRBV30; D gene: .; J gene: TRBJ2-7; CDR3 protein: CAWSLWGRGSYEQYF
clone size: few; V gene: TRBV28; D gene: .; J gene: TRBJ2-7; CDR3 protein: CASSLGQPYEQYF
clone size: few; V gene: TRBV7-9; D gene: .; J gene: TRBJ2-5; CDR3 protein: CASSFGGGETQYF
clone size: .; V gene: TRBV30; D gene: TRBD2; J gene: TRBJ2-5; CDR3 protein: CAWRENLAGGPETQYF
clone size: .; V gene: TRBV7-9; D gene: .; J gene: TRBJ1-1; CDR3 protein: CASSLVVAFF
clone size: .; V gene: TRBV28; D gene: .; J gene: TRBJ2-5; CDR3 protein: CASRPREPFWEQYF